The clone carrying this T cell receptor (beta chain) has only one observation. What it recognizes is unknown. The entry originates in a study of blood T cells in healthy people across ages. Primed by a sample-barcoded 5' primer and a J-beta primer mix, a second PCR proceeded for about 7 to 11 cycles. The authors tagged each cDNA molecule using a template-switch adaptor with 12 random nucleotides. TCRdb processed the 5' RACE reads anew with MiXCR; each CDR3 protein has one entry. The profile shows about 780,000 distinct CDR3 sequences, around 62% of them singletons. Healthy Russian Caucasian donors spanned ages about 6 to 95 years. Total RNA extracted from each sample amounted to at least 6 micrograms. V was pared by 6 bases and J by 0 bases, with 18 bases between. CDR1 and CDR2 from the germline V gene are MNHNS and SASEGT. CDR3 size: 17 residues. Regarding the study as a whole: Both naive CD4+ cell counts and diversity were greater in long-lived donors than in aged donors.

The sequenced material came from blood. The clonotype was recovered from a man aged 25 to 40 in good health. The V and J genes are TRBV6-1 and TRBJ2-4; the D gene is possibly TRBD2 (7 bases). The CDR3 DNA is TGTGCCAGCAGGTCATTAGGGGGGGATCTAGCCAAAAACATTCAGTACTTC. It is translated as CASRSLGGDLAKNIQYF.